Presented here are 4 T cell receptor beta chains from one specimen sequenced in a study of regulatory T cells in long-lasting Graves disease. Indicated time point: newly diagnosed GD, antithyroid drugs for less than 3 months. Extracted PBMC RNA gave rise to the TCR library. Arm-PCR of CDR3 regions and iRepertoire HTBI primers were used to build TCR beta libraries. MiXCR, applied by TCRdb to the multiplex PCR reads, yields one record per CDR3 protein. The sample records 350,000 to 450,000 distinct CDR3 sequences, about a sixth being singletons. This sample was shared with a second study, whose subject was T cells in Graves' hyperthyroidism and ophthalmopathy.

The source was peripheral blood mononuclear cells (PBMCs), collected at new diagnosis, from a patient treated with antithyroid drugs. These receptors were taken from a man aged 40-55 years with Graves disease.

V usage is TRBV12-5 and J usage is TRBJ2-3; no reliable D call. The germline V gene has CDR1 LGHNT and CDR2 FRNRAP. The CDR3 length is 15 residues. Trimming removed 0 bases at V and 2 bases at J, with 9 bases between. The CDR3 DNA sequence: TGTGCTAGTGGTTTGGTAGAAAGGGCCACAGATACGCAGTATTTT. Amino acid sequence: CASGLVERATDTQYF. Using reference TRBV12-5 and TRBJ2-3 for the parts outside the CDR3, the full variable domain is DARVTQTPRHKVTEMGQEVTMRCQPILGHNTVFWYRQTMMQGLELLAYFRNRAPLDDSGMPKDRFSAEMPDATLATLKIQPSEPRDSAVYFCASGLVERATDTQYFGPGTRLTVL.

Of note for this clonotype: A read error may explain this, as a much larger clone is one base away. The rearrangement uses TRBV9 and TRBJ2-3; TRBD2 is a possible D gene (5 bases). The length of the CDR3 is 14 residues. Germline V lookup: CDR1 SGDLS, CDR2 YYNGEE. The ends were cut back, 0 bases at V and 2 bases at J, with 7 bases in the middle. This chain's CDR3 is CASSVAGNTDTQYF. The CDR3 nucleotides are TGTGCCAGCAGCGTAGCGGGGAACACAGATACGCAGTATTTT.

There are many counts of this clonotype. The rearrangement uses TRBV5-4 and TRBJ1-1; D gene unclear. Trimming took 0 bases from V and 1 from J, leaving 7 bases between them. Germline assignment: CDR1 SGHNT and CDR2 YYREEE (reference sequence). CDR3 length: 14 residues. The CDR3: CASSLVSANTEAFF. The CDR3 bases are TGTGCCAGCAGCTTGGTTTCTGCGAACACTGAAGCTTTCTTT.

The chain joins TRBV7-9 to TRBJ1-1; no reliable D call. The CDR3 is 12 residues long. CDR1 is SEHNR, CDR2 FQNEAQ, per germline (reference sequence). V lost 5 bases to trimming and J lost 6 bases, with 10 bases between them. For the CDR3, the DNA is TGTGCCAGCAGCCCCACAGCCGCTGAAGCTTTCTTT. It codes for CASSPTAAEAFF.